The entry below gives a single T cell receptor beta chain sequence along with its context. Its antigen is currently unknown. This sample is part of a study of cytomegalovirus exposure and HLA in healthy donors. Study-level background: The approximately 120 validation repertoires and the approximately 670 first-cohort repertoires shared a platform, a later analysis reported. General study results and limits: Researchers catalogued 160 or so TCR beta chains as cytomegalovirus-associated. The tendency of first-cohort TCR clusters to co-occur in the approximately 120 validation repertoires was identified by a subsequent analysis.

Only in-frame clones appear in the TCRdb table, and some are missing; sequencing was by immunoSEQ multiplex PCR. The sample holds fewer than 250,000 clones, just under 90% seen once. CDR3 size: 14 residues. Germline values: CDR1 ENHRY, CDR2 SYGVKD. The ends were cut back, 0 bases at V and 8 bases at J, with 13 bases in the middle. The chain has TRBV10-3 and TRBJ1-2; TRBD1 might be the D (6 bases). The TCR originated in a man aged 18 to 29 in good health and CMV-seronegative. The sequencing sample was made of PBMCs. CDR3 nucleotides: TGTGCCATCAGTGAGTCGGAATACAGGGACGGCTACACCTTC. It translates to CAISESEYRDGYTF.